The 9 T cell receptor beta chains below come from one sample, sequenced in a study of T cell repertoires in cytomegalovirus infection. TCRdb redid the calling of the reads with MiXCR, one entry per CDR3 protein. The data contain some 600,000 distinct CDR3 sequences, roughly 24% of them singletons. Sequencing was done on a sample of CD8+ T cells from PBMCs. The source of these receptors is a human donor in good health (CMV status not recorded). Some clones in this sample may be carry-over from other donors' samples.

This clonotype has more than one count but fewer than ten. The chain recombines TRBV2 with TRBJ2-1; D remains ambiguous. The germline CDR1 and CDR2 sequences are SNHLY and FYNNEI. The CDR3 runs to 16 residues. V was shortened by 8 bases and J by 4 bases, with 21 bases between the two germline ends. This CDR3 reads CASPTLATTLYNEQFF. The CDR3 DNA is TGTGCCAGCCCCACATTGGCCACAACTCTTTACAATGAGCAGTTCTTC.

This clonotype was counted ten times or more. V is TRBV14 and J is TRBJ2-5; TRBD2 matches 8 bases. The CDR3 runs 11 residues. V shed 1 base and J 13 bases; nucleotides not matched to a gene: 2. CDR1 and CDR2 from the germline V gene are SGHDN and FVKESK. Here the CDR3 reads CASSQGTSLYF. For the CDR3, the DNA is TGTGCCAGCAGCCAAGGGACTAGCCTGTACTTC. The entire variable domain, with the rest obtained from reference TRBV14 and TRBJ2-5, is as follows: EAGVTQFPSHSVIEKGQTVTLRCDPISGHDNLYWYRRVMGKEIKFLLHFVKESKQDESGMPNNRFLAERTGGTYSTLKVQPAELEDSGVYFCASSQGTSLYFGPGTRLLVL.

This clonotype has a handful of counts. This rearrangement joins TRBV10-1 to TRBJ2-3; 8 bases are a match to TRBD2. The ends lost 8 bases at V and 0 bases at J; junction bases unmatched: 7. This CDR3 contains 15 residues. Per the germline V gene, CDR1 is WNHNN and CDR2 is SYGVQD (reference sequence). CDR3 protein: CASVPGGASTDTQYF. The CDR3 DNA reads TGCGCCAGCGTGCCCGGGGGGGCGAGCACAGATACGCAGTATTTT.

V gene TRBV20-1 combines with J gene TRBJ1-2, with TRBD1 identical over 7 bases. Germline assignment: CDR1 DFQATT and CDR2 SNEGSKA (reference sequence). The V and J ends lost 5 bases and 5 bases, in that order; junction bases with no gene match: 11. The CDR3 has 14 residues. The CDR3 sequence is CSAPRTGVDYGYTF. CDR3 coding DNA: TGCAGTGCTCCCCGAACAGGGGTAGATTATGGCTACACCTTC.

With regard to this clonotype: The junction and the germline gene differ at one end; a read error may be behind it. The rearrangement uses TRBV2 and TRBJ2-4; the match to TRBD1 covers 7 bases. Germline lookup yields CDR1 SNHLY and CDR2 FYNNEI. The CDR3 is made up of 12 amino acids. This CDR3 reads CASGERGPIQYF. The CDR3 region has the DNA TGTGCCAGCGGTGAAAGGGGGCCCATTCAGTACTTC.

This clonotype was counted only a few times. The chain combines TRBV20-1 with TRBJ2-6; 7 nucleotides agree with TRBD2. The CDR3 totals 11 residues. V gave up 2 bases and J gave up 19 bases; unmatched junction bases: 8. The germline V gene encodes CDR1 DFQATT and CDR2 SNEGSKA (reference sequence). Here the CDR3 reads CSARLLRDYTF. In nucleotides, the CDR3 is TGCAGTGCTAGACTTCTCCGGGACTACACTTTC.

In its sample, this clonotype was seen a few times. The genes are TRBV6-2 or TRBV6-3 and TRBJ2-1; no definite D call. V lost 2 bases, J lost 4 bases, and 3 bases lay in between. Looked up from germline, CDR1 is MNHEY and CDR2 is SVGEGT. The CDR3 totals 12 residues. DNA for the CDR3: TGTGCCAGCAGTTACGAATACAATGAGCAGTTCTTC. It specifies CASSYEYNEQFF.

This clonotype was seen many times. V is TRBV7-2 and J is TRBJ1-3; D gene uncertain. This CDR3 comprises 17 residues. Trimming left V 0 bases short and J 0 bases short, with 12 bases between. In germline, CDR1 is SGHTA, CDR2 FQGNSA. CDR3 protein: CASSLAPSGSSGNTIYF. CDR3 nucleotides: TGTGCCAGCAGCTTAGCTCCTTCCGGGAGCTCTGGAAACACCATATATTTT.

This clonotype was counted a few times. CDR3 DNA sequence: TGCAGTGCTTCCGACAGGGGCAAGTCCTACGAGCAGTACGTC. It encodes CSASDRGKSYEQYV. This rearrangement joins TRBV20-1 to TRBJ2-7; 8 bases fit TRBD1. The CDR3 runs 14 residues. J lost 1 base, V lost 5 bases, and 7 bases had no gene match. Germline CDR1 and CDR2: DFQATT and SNEGSKA (reference sequence).